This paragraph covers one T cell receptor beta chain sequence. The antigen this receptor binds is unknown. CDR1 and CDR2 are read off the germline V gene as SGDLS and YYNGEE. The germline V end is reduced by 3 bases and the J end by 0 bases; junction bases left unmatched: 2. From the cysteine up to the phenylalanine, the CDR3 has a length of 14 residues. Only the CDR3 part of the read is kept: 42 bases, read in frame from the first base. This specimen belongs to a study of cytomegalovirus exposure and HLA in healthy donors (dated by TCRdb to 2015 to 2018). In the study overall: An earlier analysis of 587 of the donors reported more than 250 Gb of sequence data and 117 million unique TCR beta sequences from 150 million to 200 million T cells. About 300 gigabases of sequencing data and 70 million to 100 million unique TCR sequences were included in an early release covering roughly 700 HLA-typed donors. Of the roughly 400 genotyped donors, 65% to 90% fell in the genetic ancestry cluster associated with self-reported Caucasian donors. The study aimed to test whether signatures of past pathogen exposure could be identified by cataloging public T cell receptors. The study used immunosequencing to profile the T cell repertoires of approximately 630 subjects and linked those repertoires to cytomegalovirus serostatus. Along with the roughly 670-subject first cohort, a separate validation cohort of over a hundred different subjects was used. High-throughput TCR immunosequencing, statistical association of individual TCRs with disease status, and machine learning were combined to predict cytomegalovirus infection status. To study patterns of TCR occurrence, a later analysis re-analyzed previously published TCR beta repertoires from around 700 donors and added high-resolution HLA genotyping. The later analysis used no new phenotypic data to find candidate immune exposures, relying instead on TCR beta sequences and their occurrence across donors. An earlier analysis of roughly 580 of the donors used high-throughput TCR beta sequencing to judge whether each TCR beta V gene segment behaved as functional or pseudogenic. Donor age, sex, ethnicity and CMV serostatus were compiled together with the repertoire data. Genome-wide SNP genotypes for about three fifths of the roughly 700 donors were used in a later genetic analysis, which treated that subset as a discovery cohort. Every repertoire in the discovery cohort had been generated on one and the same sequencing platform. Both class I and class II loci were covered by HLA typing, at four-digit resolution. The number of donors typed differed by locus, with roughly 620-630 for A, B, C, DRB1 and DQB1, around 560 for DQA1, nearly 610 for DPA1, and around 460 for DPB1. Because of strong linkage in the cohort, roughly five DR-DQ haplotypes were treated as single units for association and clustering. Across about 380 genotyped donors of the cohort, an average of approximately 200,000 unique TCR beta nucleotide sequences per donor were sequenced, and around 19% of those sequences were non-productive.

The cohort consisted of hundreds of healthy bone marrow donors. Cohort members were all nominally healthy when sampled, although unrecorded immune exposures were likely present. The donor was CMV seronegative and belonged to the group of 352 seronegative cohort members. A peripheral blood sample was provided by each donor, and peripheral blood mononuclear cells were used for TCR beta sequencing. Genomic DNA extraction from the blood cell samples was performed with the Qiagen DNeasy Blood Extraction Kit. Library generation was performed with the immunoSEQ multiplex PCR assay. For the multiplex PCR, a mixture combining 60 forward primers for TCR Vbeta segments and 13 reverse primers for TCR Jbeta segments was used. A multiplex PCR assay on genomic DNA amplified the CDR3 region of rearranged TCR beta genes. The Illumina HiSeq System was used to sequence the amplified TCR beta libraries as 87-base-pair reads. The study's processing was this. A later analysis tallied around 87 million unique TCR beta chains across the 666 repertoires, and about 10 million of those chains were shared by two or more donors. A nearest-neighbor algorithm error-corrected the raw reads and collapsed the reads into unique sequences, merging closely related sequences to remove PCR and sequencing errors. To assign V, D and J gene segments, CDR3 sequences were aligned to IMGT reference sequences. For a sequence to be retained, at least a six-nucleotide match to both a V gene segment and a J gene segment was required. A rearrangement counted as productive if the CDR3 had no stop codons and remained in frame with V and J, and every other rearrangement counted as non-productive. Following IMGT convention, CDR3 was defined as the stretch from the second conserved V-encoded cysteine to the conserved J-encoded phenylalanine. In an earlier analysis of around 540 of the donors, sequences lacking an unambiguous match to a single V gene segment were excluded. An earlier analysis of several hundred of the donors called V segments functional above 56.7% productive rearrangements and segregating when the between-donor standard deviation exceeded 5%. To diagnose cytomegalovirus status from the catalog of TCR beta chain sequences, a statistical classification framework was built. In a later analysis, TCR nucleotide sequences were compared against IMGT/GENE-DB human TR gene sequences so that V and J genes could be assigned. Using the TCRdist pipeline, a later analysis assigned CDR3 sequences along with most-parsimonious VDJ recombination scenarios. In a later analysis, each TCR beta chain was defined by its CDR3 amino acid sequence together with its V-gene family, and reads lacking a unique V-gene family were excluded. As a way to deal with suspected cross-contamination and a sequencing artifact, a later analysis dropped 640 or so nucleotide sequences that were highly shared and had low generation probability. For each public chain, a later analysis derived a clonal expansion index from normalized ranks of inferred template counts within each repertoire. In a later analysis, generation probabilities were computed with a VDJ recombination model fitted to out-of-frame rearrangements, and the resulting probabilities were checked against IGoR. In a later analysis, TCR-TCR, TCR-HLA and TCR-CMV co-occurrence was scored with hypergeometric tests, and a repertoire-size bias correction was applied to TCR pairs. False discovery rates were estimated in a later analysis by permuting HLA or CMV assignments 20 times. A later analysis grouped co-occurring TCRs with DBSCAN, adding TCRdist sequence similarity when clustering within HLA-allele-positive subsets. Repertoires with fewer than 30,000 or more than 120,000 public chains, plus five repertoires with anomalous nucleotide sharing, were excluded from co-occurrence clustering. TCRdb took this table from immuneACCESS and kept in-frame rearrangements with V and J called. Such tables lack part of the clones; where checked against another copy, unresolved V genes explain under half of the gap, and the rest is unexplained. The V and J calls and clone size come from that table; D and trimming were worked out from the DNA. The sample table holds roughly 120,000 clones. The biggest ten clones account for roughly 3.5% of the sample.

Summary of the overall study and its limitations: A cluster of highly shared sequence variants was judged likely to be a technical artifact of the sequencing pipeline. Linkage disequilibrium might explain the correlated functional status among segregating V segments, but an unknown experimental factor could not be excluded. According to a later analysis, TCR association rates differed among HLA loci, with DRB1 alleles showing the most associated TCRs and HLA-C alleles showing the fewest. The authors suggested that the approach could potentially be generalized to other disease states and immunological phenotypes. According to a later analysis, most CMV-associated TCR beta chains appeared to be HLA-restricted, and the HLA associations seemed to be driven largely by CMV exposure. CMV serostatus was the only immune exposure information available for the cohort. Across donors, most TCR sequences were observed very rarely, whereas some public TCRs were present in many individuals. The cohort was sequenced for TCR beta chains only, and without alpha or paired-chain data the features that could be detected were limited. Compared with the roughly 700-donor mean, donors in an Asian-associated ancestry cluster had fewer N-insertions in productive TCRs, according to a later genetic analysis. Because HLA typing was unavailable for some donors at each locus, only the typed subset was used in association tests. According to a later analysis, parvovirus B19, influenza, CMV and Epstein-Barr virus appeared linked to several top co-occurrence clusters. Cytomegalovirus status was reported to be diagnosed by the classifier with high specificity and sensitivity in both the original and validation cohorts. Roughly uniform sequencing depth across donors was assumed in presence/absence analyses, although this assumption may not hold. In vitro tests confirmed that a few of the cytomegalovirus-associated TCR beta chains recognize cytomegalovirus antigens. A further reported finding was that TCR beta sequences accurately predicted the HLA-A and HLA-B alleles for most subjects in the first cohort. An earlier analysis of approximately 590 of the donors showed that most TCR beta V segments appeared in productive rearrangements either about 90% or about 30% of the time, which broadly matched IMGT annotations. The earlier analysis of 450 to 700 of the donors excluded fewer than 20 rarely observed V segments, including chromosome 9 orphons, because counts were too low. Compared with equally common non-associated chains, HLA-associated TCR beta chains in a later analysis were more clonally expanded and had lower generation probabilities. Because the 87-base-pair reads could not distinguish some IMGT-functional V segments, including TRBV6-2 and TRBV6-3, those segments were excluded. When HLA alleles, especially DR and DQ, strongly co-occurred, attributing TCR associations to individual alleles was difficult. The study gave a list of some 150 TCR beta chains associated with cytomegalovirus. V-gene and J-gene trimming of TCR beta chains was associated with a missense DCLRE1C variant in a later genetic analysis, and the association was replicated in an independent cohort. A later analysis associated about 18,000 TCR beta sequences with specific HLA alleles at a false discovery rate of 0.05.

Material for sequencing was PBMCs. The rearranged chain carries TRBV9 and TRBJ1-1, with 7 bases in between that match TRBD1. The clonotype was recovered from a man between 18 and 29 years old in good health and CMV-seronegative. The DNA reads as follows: TGTGCCAGCAGCGGGGGACAGCTGAACACTGAAGCTTTCTTT. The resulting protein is CASSGGQLNTEAFF.